These 8 T cell receptor beta chains were sequenced from one sample in a study of blood T cell repertoires in COVID-19. Clones were sequenced by immunoSEQ multiplex PCR, and TCRdb holds only the in-frame ones, with some missing. The table includes roughly 80,000 clones, approximately 81% detected once. Sequences were obtained from peripheral blood. The receptors stem from a woman aged 70-85 years with acute or convalescent COVID-19.

The chain uses TRBV18 and TRBJ1-2, with 10 bases that match TRBD1. V lost 3 bases to trimming and J lost 7 bases; unmatched junction nucleotides: 5. CDR1 is KGHSH, CDR2 LQKENI, per germline. This CDR3 region has 14 residues. The CDR3 reads CASSPGQGLVGYTF. CDR3 DNA: TGTGCCAGCTCACCGGGACAGGGGCTGGTTGGCTACACCTTC.

This rearrangement joins TRBV5-1 to TRBJ2-1, with D tentatively TRBD2 (6 bases). Trimming cost V 0 bases and J 0 bases, with 10 bases left between them. This CDR3 comprises 16 residues. CDR1 SGHRS and CDR2 YFSETQ come from the germline V gene. The chain's CDR3 is CASSLEGGTSYNEQFF. The CDR3 DNA reads TGCGCCAGCAGCTTGGAAGGAGGGACCTCCTACAATGAGCAGTTCTTC.

The chain has TRBV6-5 and TRBJ2-2, with D possibly being TRBD2 (6 bases). Trimming removed 11 bases from V and 3 bases from J, with 10 bases in between. This CDR3 is 12 amino acids long. Per the germline V gene, CDR1 is MNHEY and CDR2 is SVGAGI. The CDR3 DNA reads TGTGCCTCCGGGGGATACACCGGGGAGCTGTTTTTT. It translates to CASGGYTGELFF.

The chain carries TRBV6-5 and TRBJ2-1; TRBD1 is a possible D gene (5 bases). The CDR3 sequence is 13 residues long. The germline V gene has CDR1 MNHEY and CDR2 SVGAGI. V was cut by 0 bases and J by 12 bases, with 12 bases left in between. The chain's CDR3 is CASSYSVGRGQFF. The CDR3 nucleotides read TGTGCCAGCAGTTACTCAGTGGGGCGTGGGCAGTTCTTC.

This chain uses TRBV6-2 or TRBV6-3 with TRBJ1-4; a weak D match, TRBD1 (5 bases). V shed 2 bases and J shed 5 bases, with 18 bases lying between them. The CDR3 has 17 residues. Germline CDR1 is MNHEY and CDR2 is SVGEGT. The CDR3 protein is CASSYREGEDINEKLFF. For the CDR3, the DNA is TGTGCCAGCAGTTACCGGGAAGGGGAGGACATCAATGAAAAACTGTTTTTT.

This sequence joins TRBV6-6 and TRBJ2-1; TRBD2 matches at 14 bases. V lost 6 bases to trimming and J lost 7 bases; unmatched junction nucleotides: 5. This CDR3 comprises 15 residues. From germline, CDR1 is MNHNY and CDR2 SVGAGI (reference sequence). CDR3 in DNA: TGTGCCAGCAGAGAAGGACTAGCGGGGGGTAATGAGCAGTTCTTC. Its translation is CASREGLAGGNEQFF.

The CDR3 DNA is TGTGCCAGCAGTTCGACATTGGGCTATGGCTACACCTTC. It codes for CASSSTLGYGYTF. V usage is TRBV6-2 or TRBV6-3 and J usage is TRBJ1-2, with D hard to call. The germline V and J ends were trimmed by 4 bases and 4 bases, with 10 bases remaining between them. CDR3 size: 13 residues. The germline V gene has CDR1 MNHEY and CDR2 SVGEGT.

The V gene is TRBV5-1, the J gene TRBJ2-2; 10 bases match TRBD2. CDR3 length: 18 amino acids. Germline V CDR1 and CDR2: SGHRS, YFSETQ. The V and J ends lost 1 base and 0 bases, in that order; junction bases with no gene match: 6. CDR3 DNA: TGCGCCAGCAGCTTGTCACTAGCGGGGATCCCGAACACCGGGGAGCTGTTTTTT. Its protein product is CASSLSLAGIPNTGELFF.